These 26 T cell receptor beta chains were all obtained from the same sample, sequenced in a study of cytomegalovirus exposure and HLA in healthy donors. Vbeta (60) and Jbeta (13) primers were used in the PCR. Sequencing was performed with immunoSEQ multiplex PCR; in TCRdb, only in-frame clones are kept and a portion is missing. The data show approximately 130,000 clones, approximately 78% seen once. Sequencing was done on a sample of PBMCs. The receptor set was obtained from a human donor in good health.

The count of this clone is one. The rearrangement uses TRBV11-2 and TRBJ1-2, with a possible D match to TRBD1 (5 bases). The germline gives CDR1 SGHAT, CDR2 FQNNGV. Trimming removed 1 base at V and 5 bases at J, with 17 bases between. The CDR3 is 16 amino acids. The DNA for the CDR3 is TGTGCCAGCAGCTTAGTCCCAGGGCAGGAGAGATATGGCTACACCTTC. Residues: CASSLVPGQERYGYTF.

This chain uses TRBV7-3 with TRBJ2-2, with a weak D call TRBD1 (5 bases). The CDR3 runs to 17 residues. CDR1 is SGHTA and CDR2 is FQGTGA in the germline V gene. V lost 2 bases to trimming and J lost 0 bases, with 13 bases between them. The CDR3 DNA reads TGTGCCAGCAGCTTAGGTCGTCAGGGCCCGAACACCGGGGAGCTGTTTTTT. Its translation: CASSLGRQGPNTGELFF.

The V call is TRBV7-9, the J call TRBJ2-5; 7 bases map to TRBD2. Germline-derived CDR1 and CDR2 are SEHNR and FQNEAQ (reference sequence). Germline trimming cut 2 bases from V and 11 bases from J; bases unmatched to any gene: 5. The CDR3 has 12 amino acids. As DNA, the CDR3 is TGTGCCAGCAGCTTATTAAGCGGGGAGCAGTACTTC. Amino acids: CASSLLSGEQYF.

The chain is built from TRBV28 and TRBJ1-2, with a tentative D call TRBD1 (6 bases). CDR1 is MDHEN, CDR2 SYDVKM, per germline. V was clipped by 2 bases and J by 0 bases, with 10 bases between them. The CDR3 has 15 residues. This chain's CDR3 is CASSLLGQTNYGYTF. The CDR3 bases are TGTGCCAGCAGTTTACTCGGACAGACTAACTATGGCTACACCTTC.

This chain uses TRBV5-1 with TRBJ2-3; 12 bases are a match to TRBD1. Germline trimming cut 0 bases from V and 10 bases from J; bases unmatched to any gene: 6. Germline V gene data show CDR1 as SGHRS and CDR2 as YFSETQ. The CDR3 consists of 15 residues. The DNA for the CDR3 is TGCGCCAGCAGCTTGGATGGGACAGGGGGCGATTCGCAGTATTTT. This codes for CASSLDGTGGDSQYF.

The chain has TRBV5-4 and TRBJ2-7, with D possibly TRBD2 on 6 matching bases. The CDR3 loop spans 15 amino acids. CDR1 and CDR2 (germline): SGHNT, YYREEE (reference sequence). Between the trimmed V and J ends, which lost 1 base and 2 bases, there was a span of 13 bases. This CDR3 is CASSLSAGSPYEQYF. The CDR3 DNA is TGTGCCAGCAGCTTGAGCGCGGGAAGCCCCTACGAGCAGTACTTC.

This clone was counted a few times. V gene TRBV27 combines with J gene TRBJ1-6; D is ambiguous. V dropped 3 bases and J dropped 14 bases, with 11 bases sitting between them. CDR1 MNHEY and CDR2 SMNVEV come from the germline V gene (reference sequence). There are 12 residues in the CDR3. The CDR3 bases are TGTGCCAGCAGTTTTTTACAGAGGGCCCTCCACTTT. This translates into CASSFLQRALHF.

The V call is TRBV19, the J call TRBJ1-5; D is uncertain. This CDR3 spans 14 amino acids. The germline CDR1 and CDR2 sequences are LNHDA and SQIVND (reference sequence). V was shortened by 3 bases and J by 6 bases, with 12 bases between the two germline ends. The CDR3 DNA reads TGTGCCAGTAGTATTAGAGGGTTGGGTCAGCCCCAGCATTTT. Translating gives CASSIRGLGQPQHF. Filled out from reference TRBV19 and TRBJ1-5, the complete variable domain reads DGGITQSPKYLFRKEGQNVTLSCEQNLNHDAMYWYRQDPGQGLRLIYYSQIVNDFQKGDIAEGYSVSREKKESFPLTVTSAQKNPTAFYLCASSIRGLGQPQHFGDGTRLSIL.

This clone was counted only a few times. The chain has TRBV4-1 and TRBJ1-6; no clear D gene. Trimming took 0 bases from V and 0 from J, leaving 12 bases between them. Germline V gene data show CDR1 as MGHRA and CDR2 as YSYEKL. The CDR3 extends over 18 amino acids. The CDR3 nucleotides read TGCGCCAGCAGCCAAGACCAGACGGGGAGCTCCTATAATTCACCCCTCCACTTT. Encoded protein: CASSQDQTGSSYNSPLHF.

The rearrangement links TRBV4-3 to TRBJ2-5; 7 bases are a match to TRBD2. CDR3 size: 14 residues. The germline CDR1 and CDR2 sequences are LGHNA and YSLEER. V shed 4 bases, J shed 1 base, and the junction held 3 bases outside the gene matches. CDR3 loop: CASSPRLAQETQYF. CDR3 nucleotide sequence: TGCGCCAGCAGCCCCAGACTAGCCCAAGAGACCCAGTACTTC.

In the case of this clone: A read error may account for a junction end that differs from germline. The chain couples TRBV7-9 to TRBJ2-7; D is perhaps TRBD2 (5 bases). The V gene's germline CDR1 is SEHNR and CDR2 FQNEAQ (reference sequence). The CDR3 consists of 15 residues. CDR3 protein: CSSSSRLDSTYEQYF. In nucleotides, the CDR3 is TGTTCCAGCAGCTCGCGTCTGGACTCGACCTACGAGCAGTACTTC.

The chain combines TRBV9 with TRBJ2-3; the D gene is possibly TRBD1 (6 bases). This CDR3 is built from 14 residues. Trimming removed 4 bases from V and 6 bases from J, with 15 bases in between. Germline loops: CDR1 SGDLS, CDR2 YYNGEE. The CDR3: CASSTRPTGDTQYF. Here the CDR3 DNA reads TGTGCCAGCAGCACCCGACCCACAGGGGATACGCAGTATTTT.

V is TRBV6-6 and J is TRBJ1-5; possibly TRBD1 for D (5 bases). CDR3 length: 13 amino acids. The germline V and J ends were trimmed by 6 bases and 6 bases, with 12 bases remaining between them. The germline gives CDR1 MNHNY, CDR2 SVGAGI (reference sequence). The CDR3 reads CASSGTGGQPQHF. CDR3 DNA: TGTGCCAGCAGCGGGACCGGGGGTCAGCCCCAGCATTTT.

This chain connects TRBV6-1 to TRBJ1-5; D might be TRBD1 (5 bases). V lost 2 bases and J 4 bases, leaving 18 bases between the germline ends. The germline gives CDR1 MNHNS, CDR2 SASEGT. The CDR3 has 17 residues. The CDR3 DNA sequence: TGTGCCAGCAGTGAACCGATCGGGGGGAAGGGGAATCAGCCCCAGCATTTT. It is translated as CASSEPIGGKGNQPQHF.

This clone is a singleton in its sample. V and J are TRBV7-2 and TRBJ2-7; perhaps TRBD1 as D (5 bases). V was clipped by 3 bases and J by 2 bases, with 8 bases between them. This CDR3 has 13 residues. CDR1 and CDR2 from the germline V gene are SGHTA and FQGNSA. The CDR3 reads CASSFGHPYEQYF. The CDR3, as DNA: TGTGCCAGCAGCTTCGGACACCCCTACGAGCAGTACTTC.

The V and J genes are TRBV5-1 and TRBJ2-7, with a tentative D call TRBD2 (7 bases). Germline CDR1 is SGHRS and CDR2 is YFSETQ. The CDR3 contains 14 residues. Trimming took off 3 bases at V and 2 bases at J, with 12 bases between the two ends. The CDR3 loop reads CASSSEGGPYEQYF. For the CDR3, the DNA is TGCGCCAGCAGCTCGGAGGGGGGGCCCTACGAGCAGTACTTC.

The gene calls are TRBV30 and TRBJ2-1, with a possible D match to TRBD2 (7 bases). The CDR3 extends over 13 amino acids. The V gene's germline CDR1 is GTSNPN and CDR2 SVGIG (reference sequence). Trimming cost V 4 bases and J 6 bases, with 13 bases left between them. Here the CDR3 reads CAWKGGPRNEQFF. The CDR3 bases are TGTGCCTGGAAGGGGGGGCCCCGCAATGAGCAGTTCTTC. Full variable domain (missing parts from reference TRBV30 and TRBJ2-1): SQTIHQWPATLVQPVGSPLSLECTVEGTSNPNLYWYRQAAGRGLQLLFYSVGIGQISSEVPQNLSASRPQDRQFILSSKKLLLSDSGFYLCAWKGGPRNEQFFGPGTRLTVL.

This clone was observed once. This rearrangement joins TRBV2 to TRBJ2-7; TRBD2 matches 7 bases. CDR1 and CDR2 from the germline V gene are SNHLY and FYNNEI. The CDR3 has 11 residues. The CDR3 nucleotides read TGTAAAAGCGGGAATTCCTACGAGCAGTACTTC. This translates into CKSGNSYEQYF.

This chain joins TRBV27 and TRBJ1-5, with 7 bases identical to TRBD1. This CDR3 region has 13 residues. Germline loops: CDR1 MNHEY, CDR2 SMNVEV (reference sequence). With 10 bases clipped from V and 4 bases from J, the junction kept 7 bases outside the gene matches. CDR3 in amino acids: CAIRDRTNQPQHF. CDR3 nucleotide sequence: TGTGCCATCCGGGACAGAACGAATCAGCCCCAGCATTTT.

The V call is TRBV7-2, the J call TRBJ2-3, with TRBD2 matching over 12 bases. CDR3 length: 15 residues. Germline assignment: CDR1 SGHTA and CDR2 FQGNSA. V lost 1 base, J lost 9 bases, and 5 bases stayed unmatched. The DNA of the CDR3 is TGTGCCAGCAGCTTAGATGCGACTAGCGGGGGAACGCAGTATTTT. Translating it yields CASSLDATSGGTQYF.

J is TRBJ2-5 and V is TRBV28, with D possibly matching TRBD2 (7 bases). Trimming stripped 8 bases from V and 5 bases from J, with 18 bases between. The CDR3 runs 14 residues. The germline V gene encodes CDR1 MDHEN and CDR2 SYDVKM. The CDR3 sequence: CASGGAKVPETQYF. The CDR3 nucleotides are TGTGCCAGCGGGGGGGCAAAGGTTCCGGAGACCCAGTACTTC. Looking up the rest from reference TRBV28 and TRBJ2-5 gives the full variable domain: DVKVTQSSRYLVKRTGEKVFLECVQDMDHENMFWYRQDPGLGLRLIYFSYDVKMKEKGDIPEGYSVSREKKERFSLILESASTNQTSMYLCASGGAKVPETQYFGPGTRLLVL.

V gene TRBV7-9 combines with J gene TRBJ2-1, with 9 bases identical to TRBD1. Germline V lookup: CDR1 SEHNR, CDR2 FQNEAQ (reference sequence). CDR3 length: 16 residues. Trimming removed 0 bases from V and 7 bases from J; junction bases left unmatched: 7. CDR3 DNA sequence: TGTGCCAGCAGCTTAGCGGGAGGGACAGGGTCTAATGAGCAGTTCTTC. Translated, it gives CASSLAGGTGSNEQFF.

The chain recombines TRBV11-1 with TRBJ2-7, with 9 nucleotides matching TRBD2. From germline, CDR1 is SGHAT and CDR2 FQDESV (reference sequence). V shed 5 bases, J shed 1 base, and the junction held 15 bases outside the gene matches. The CDR3 has 18 amino acids. The CDR3 sequence: CASSPSRLAGILSYEQYF. DNA for the CDR3: TGTGCCAGCAGCCCCAGTCGGCTAGCGGGGATCCTATCCTACGAGCAGTACTTC.

V is TRBV6-1 and J is TRBJ1-3, with a tentative D call TRBD1 (5 bases). The CDR3 extends over 14 amino acids. The V gene lost 8 bases and the J gene lost 0 bases, with 11 bases spanning the gap. Germline lookup yields CDR1 MNHNS and CDR2 SASEGT. The CDR3 nucleotides are TGTGCCAGCCATCACAGGAGCTCTGGAAACACCATATATTTT. This gives the protein CASHHRSSGNTIYF.

The CDR3 loop reads CASSESTLAGNTGELFF. The CDR3 DNA follows: TGCGCCAGCAGTGAGTCTACCCTAGCGGGGAACACCGGGGAGCTGTTTTTT. The chain combines TRBV10-1 with TRBJ2-2; 8 nucleotides line up with TRBD2. CDR1 and CDR2 (germline): WNHNN, SYGVQD (reference sequence). The length of the CDR3 is 17 residues. J gave up 1 base and V 0 bases, and 4 bases lay outside the gene matches.

This clone was picked up a small number of times. V usage is TRBV5-1 and J usage is TRBJ1-2; 7 bases map to TRBD1. The CDR3 is made up of 15 amino acids. V lost 0 bases to trimming and J lost 1 base; unmatched junction nucleotides: 3. CDR1 is SGHRS, CDR2 YFSETQ, per germline. The CDR3 protein is CASSLGSGGNYGYTF. CDR3 nucleotide sequence: TGCGCCAGCAGCTTGGGGTCAGGGGGTAACTATGGCTACACCTTC.